This is a list of T cell receptor beta chains from one sample in a study of radiotherapy plus CTLA-4 blockade in lung cancer. Some clones are missing from TCRdb's copy, which holds only in-frame ones; the method was immunoSEQ multiplex PCR. This sample has 57,000 or so clones, with 77% found just once. This sample comprised peripheral blood, obtained from a patient treated with radiotherapy plus ipilimumab. These TCRs come from a human donor with non-small cell lung cancer who had a complete response to radiotherapy plus ipilimumab. Each CDR3 is given with its conserved first and last residue. A D gene is named only where the DNA matches it firmly. Size tells how often a clone was seen (once, few, many) or the class of an expanded clone, and some rows leave it out.

d_gene	abundance	v_gene	j_gene	CDR3nt	CDR3aa
-	once	TRBV6-6	TRBJ1-4	TGTGCCAGCAGCATCGGGACTTTTGAAAAACTGTTTTTT	CASSIGTFEKLFF
-	-	TRBV7-2	TRBJ1-1	TGTGCCAGCAGCTTAGCCTCTGGACCGAACACTGAAGCTTTCTTT	CASSLASGPNTEAFF
-	-	TRBV5-4	TRBJ1-4	TGTGCCAGCAGCTTGGCGGGCCCCTCGAATGAAAAACTGTTTTTT	CASSLAGPSNEKLFF
TRBD1	-	TRBV5-4	TRBJ2-1	TGTGCCAGCAACCTAAAAACAGGGGGCAATGAGCAGTTCTTC	CASNLKTGGNEQFF
-	-	TRBV6-5	TRBJ1-2	TGTGCCAGCAGCCCCAGGGTGTTCTATGGCTACACCTTC	CASSPRVFYGYTF
-	-	TRBV13	TRBJ2-3	TGTGCCAGCAGCTTAGAAAGCACAGATACGCAGTATTTT	CASSLESTDTQYF
-	-	TRBV9	TRBJ1-6	TGTGCCAGCAGCCCTCGGACAGTGAGGGAACCCCTCCACTTT	CASSPRTVREPLHF
-	-	TRBV7-7	TRBJ2-7	TGTGCTAGCAGCTTCACGACCCAGGGCGAGCAGTACTTC	CASSFTTQGEQYF
-	-	TRBV10-3	TRBJ1-2	TGTGCCATCAGTGCCAGGGACGCCGGGGATGGCTACACCTTC	CAISARDAGDGYTF
-	-	TRBV15	TRBJ1-5	TGTGCCACCAGCAGACCGGTGGGGGGCCCTCAGCCCCAGCATTTT	CATSRPVGGPQPQHF
TRBD1	-	TRBV5-6	TRBJ1-6	TGTGCCAGCAGCTTGGACAGGGGCATTGCACCCCTCCACTTT	CASSLDRGIAPLHF
TRBD1	once	TRBV2	TRBJ1-5	TGTGCCAGCAGGGGGACAGGGCTCGGCAATCAGCCCCAGCATTTT	CASRGTGLGNQPQHF
-	-	TRBV5-4	TRBJ2-7	TGTGCCAGCAGTCGGGACGACTACGAGCAGTACTTC	CASSRDDYEQYF
TRBD1	-	TRBV19	TRBJ1-2	TGTGCCAGTTGGACAGGGACGCACTATGGCTACACCTTC	CASWTGTHYGYTF
TRBD1	-	TRBV19	TRBJ2-3	TGTGCCAGTAGTTTGAAGCAGGGGGCCTATACAGATACGCAGTATTTT	CASSLKQGAYTDTQYF
TRBD1	-	TRBV6-4	TRBJ2-3	TGTGCCAGCAGTGACTCCGGGGACAGGGTCACAGATACGCAGTATTTT	CASSDSGDRVTDTQYF
-	-	TRBV5-1	TRBJ2-5	TGCGCCAGCAGCGCTGGGGACAATCAAGAGACCCAGTACTTC	CASSAGDNQETQYF
-	-	TRBV25-1	TRBJ1-1	TGTGCCAGCAGTGATACCAGGGCGAACACTGAAGCTTTCTTT	CASSDTRANTEAFF
TRBD2	-	TRBV7-6	TRBJ2-5	TGTGCCAGCAGCTTAGTAACGGGGGGGCCGAGGCAGTACTTC	CASSLVTGGPRQYF
-	-	TRBV5-1	TRBJ2-3	TGCGCCAGCAGCTTGGGATCAGCGAGCACAGATACGCAGTATTTT	CASSLGSASTDTQYF
-	-	TRBV5-1	TRBJ1-2	TGCGCCAGCAGCCCCTCATCGGGCGGAAATAACTATGGCTACACCTTC	CASSPSSGGNNYGYTF
TRBD2	-	TRBV7-2	TRBJ2-7	TGTGCCAGCAGCTTAGCGTACGGGGGGTCTTTCTCCTACGAGCAGTACTTC	CASSLAYGGSFSYEQYF
-	-	TRBV21-1	TRBJ2-6	TGTGCCAGCAGCATTGCGGGGGGGGACTCTGGGGCCAACGTCCTGACTTTC	CASSIAGGDSGANVLTF
TRBD2	-	TRBV18	TRBJ2-5	TGTGCCAGCTCACAGGGACTAGCGGAAGGAGAGACCCAGTACTTC	CASSQGLAEGETQYF
TRBD1	-	TRBV7-9	TRBJ2-1	TGTGCCAGCAGCTCGAGGGGACAGGGGAATGAGCAGTTCTTC	CASSSRGQGNEQFF
-	-	TRBV19	TRBJ2-3	TGTGCCAGTAGTGGTGAGGCTCATCCGCAGATCGATACGCAGTATTTT	CASSGEAHPQIDTQYF
TRBD1	once	TRBV4-1	TRBJ2-1	TGCGCCAGCAGCCAAGGGGGGACAGGGATTTACAATGAGCAGTTCTTC	CASSQGGTGIYNEQFF
-	-	TRBV11-3	TRBJ1-1	TGTGCCAGCAGCTTAGGAGCCAGACTTGGGGGATTAACTGAAGCTTTCTTT	CASSLGARLGGLTEAFF
-	-	TRBV27	TRBJ1-5	TGTGCCAGCAGTTCAAGTACGATCGGCAATCAGCCCCAGCATTTT	CASSSSTIGNQPQHF
-	-	TRBV11-3	TRBJ2-1	TGTGCCAGCAGCTTCCGGGGCCCTGGTTGGAATGAGCAGTTCTTC	CASSFRGPGWNEQFF
-	-	TRBV4-2	TRBJ2-7	TGTGCCAGCAGCCGCTTCTCGTCGCGGGGGCTCGGCGAGCAGTACTTC	CASSRFSSRGLGEQYF
-	-	TRBV18	TRBJ2-7	TGTGCCAGCTCACCACCGGACAACTACGAGCAGTACTTC	CASSPPDNYEQYF
-	-	TRBV2	TRBJ2-3	TGTGCCAGCCTTGGGGAGGCGGGCAGAGCAGATACGCAGTATTTT	CASLGEAGRADTQYF
-	few	TRBV18	TRBJ1-1	TGTGCCAGCTCACCACTCGGAGGGGCCACAGTCCCTGAAGCTTTCTTT	CASSPLGGATVPEAFF
TRBD1	-	TRBV5-6	TRBJ1-3	TGTGCCAGCACTCGGGACAGGAGGATAATCAGCTCTGGAAACACCATATATTTT	CASTRDRRIISSGNTIYF
TRBD1	-	TRBV18	TRBJ2-1	TGTGCCAGCTCACCACCTTGGGACAGGGGGTACAATGAGCAGTTCTTC	CASSPPWDRGYNEQFF
-	-	TRBV11-2	TRBJ2-1	TGTGCCAGCAGCTTAGATCAGCCGGGATGGGGACGCAATGAGCAGTTCTTC	CASSLDQPGWGRNEQFF
TRBD1	once	TRBV29-1	TRBJ2-6	TGCAGCGTTCTGGGACAGGGGTTTTCGGGGGCCAACGTCCTGACTTTC	CSVLGQGFSGANVLTF
-	-	TRBV7-8	TRBJ2-7	TGTGCCAGCAGCCCCAACCCGGACAGCTACGAGCAGTACTTC	CASSPNPDSYEQYF
-	-	TRBV18	TRBJ2-1	TGTGCCAGCTCAACACCACGGGGCGCACCCTCACTCCTACCCGGGCAGTTCTTC	CASSTPRGAPSLLPGQFF
-	-	TRBV2	TRBJ2-1	TGTGCCAGCAGTCCCTACTGGTACAATGAGCAGTTCTTC	CASSPYWYNEQFF
-	few	TRBV7-9	TRBJ1-4	TGTGCCAGCAGCTTTGAAGGTGTGGCTGAAAAACTGTTTTTT	CASSFEGVAEKLFF
TRBD1	few	TRBV18	TRBJ2-7	TGTGCCAGCTCACGCCGGGACAGGGACGACGAGCAGTACTTC	CASSRRDRDDEQYF